This entry concerns a single TCR beta chain. These data belong to a study of Graves' ophthalmopathy and Graves' hyperthyroidism. Germline CDR1 reads MGHRA; CDR2 reads YSYEKL. This CDR3 is 16 amino acids long. V was trimmed by 4 bases and J by 3 bases, leaving 18 bases between them. Transcripts of RNA were the source for amplifying TCR beta CDR3 regions. Second-round multiplex PCR came after first-round RT-PCR with HTBI primers. Each CDR3 protein gets one entry after TCRdb re-called the multiplex PCR reads with MiXCR. The table records hundreds of thousands of distinct CDR3 sequences, roughly 41% of them present only once.

Specimen: peripheral blood. The rearrangement links TRBV4-1 to TRBJ1-2; maybe TRBD1 (5 bases). The receptor's source is an adult man with Graves' ophthalmopathy. CDR3 region: CASSPKPKFRDYGYTF. The CDR3 DNA reads TGCGCCAGCAGCCCTAAGCCGAAGTTCAGGGACTATGGCTACACCTTC.